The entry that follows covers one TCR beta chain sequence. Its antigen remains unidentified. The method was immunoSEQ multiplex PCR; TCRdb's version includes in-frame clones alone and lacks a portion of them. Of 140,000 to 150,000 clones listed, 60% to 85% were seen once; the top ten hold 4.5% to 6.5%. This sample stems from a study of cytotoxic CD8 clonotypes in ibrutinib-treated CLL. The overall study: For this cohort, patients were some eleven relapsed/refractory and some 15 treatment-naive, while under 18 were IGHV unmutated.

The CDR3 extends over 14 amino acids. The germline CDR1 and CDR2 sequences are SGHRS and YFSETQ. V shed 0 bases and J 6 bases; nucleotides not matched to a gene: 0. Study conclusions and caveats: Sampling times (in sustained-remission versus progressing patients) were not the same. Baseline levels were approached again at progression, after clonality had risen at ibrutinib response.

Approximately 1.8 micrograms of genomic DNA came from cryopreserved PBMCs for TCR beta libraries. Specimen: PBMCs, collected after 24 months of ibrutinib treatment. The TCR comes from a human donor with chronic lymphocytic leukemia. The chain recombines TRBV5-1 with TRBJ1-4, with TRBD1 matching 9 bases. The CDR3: CASSLGQGDEKLFF. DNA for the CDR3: TGCGCCAGCAGCTTGGGACAGGGGGATGAAAAACTGTTTTTT.